The clone carrying this TCR beta chain has at least ten counts. Its antigen is unknown. TCRdb re-called clones via MiXCR from the PCR reads. The sample includes 60,000 to 75,000 clones, about 4% of them seen just once. This CDR3 spans 14 amino acids. Trimming left V 2 bases short and J 7 bases short, with 12 bases between. Germline CDR1 WSHSY, CDR2 SAAADI. The record originates from a study of metastatic and nonmetastatic thyroid tumors. Prior to thyroid surgery, none of the patients had received any treatment. The study, taken as a whole, reports: Malignant thyroid tumors reportedly exceeded benign nodules significantly in TCR beta diversity, with the difference appearing in blood and tumor.

This TCR came from a female donor with papillary thyroid cancer or a benign thyroid nodule (not recorded which). Some clones in this sample may be carry-over from other donors' samples. The chain links TRBV10-2 to TRBJ2-4; TRBD1 might be the D (6 bases). The material sequenced was blood. CDR3 amino acids: CASSERQGRNIQYF. The CDR3 region has the DNA TGCGCCAGCAGTGAGAGGCAGGGGCGGAACATTCAGTACTTC.